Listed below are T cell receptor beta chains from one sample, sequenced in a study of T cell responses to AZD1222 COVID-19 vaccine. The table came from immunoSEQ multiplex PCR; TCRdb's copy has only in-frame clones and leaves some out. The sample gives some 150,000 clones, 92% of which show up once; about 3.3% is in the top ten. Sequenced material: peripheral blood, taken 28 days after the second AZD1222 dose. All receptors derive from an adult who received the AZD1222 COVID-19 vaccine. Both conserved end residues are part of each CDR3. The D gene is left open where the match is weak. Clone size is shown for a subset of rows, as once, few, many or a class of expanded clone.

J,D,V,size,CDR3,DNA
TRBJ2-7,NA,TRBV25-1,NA,CASSELTLSTYEQYF,TGTGCCAGCAGTGAATTGACGTTGTCTACTTACGAGCAGTACTTC
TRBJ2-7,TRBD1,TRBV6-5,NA,CASSRTGAYEQYF,TGTGCCAGCAGTCGAACAGGGGCCTACGAGCAGTACTTC
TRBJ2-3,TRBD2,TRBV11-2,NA,CASSLGGRLAGITDTQYF,TGTGCCAGCAGCTTAGGTGGTAGACTAGCGGGAATCACAGATACGCAGTATTTT
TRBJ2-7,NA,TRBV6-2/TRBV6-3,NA,CASSSPSGSIEQYF,TGTGCCAGCAGTTCCCCGAGCGGCAGTATTGAGCAGTACTTC
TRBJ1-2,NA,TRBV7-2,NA,CASSLYKALTVNYGYTF,TGTGCCAGCAGCTTATACAAGGCCCTGACAGTTAACTATGGCTACACCTTC
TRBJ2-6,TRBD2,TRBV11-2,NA,CASSLFSLAGYSGANVLTF,TGTGCCAGCAGCTTGTTTAGCCTAGCGGGTTATTCTGGGGCCAACGTCCTGACTTTC
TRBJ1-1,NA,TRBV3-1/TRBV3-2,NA,CASSHNRATEAFF,TGTGCCAGCAGCCATAACAGGGCCACTGAAGCTTTCTTT
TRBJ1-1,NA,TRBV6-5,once,CASIGRDQAFF,TGTGCCAGCATCGGAAGGGACCAAGCTTTCTTT
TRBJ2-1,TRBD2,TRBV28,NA,CASSPTSGVHNEQFF,TGTGCCAGCAGCCCCACTAGCGGGGTCCACAATGAGCAGTTCTTC
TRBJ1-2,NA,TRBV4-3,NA,CASSQGGGATPNYGYTF,TGCGCCAGCAGCCAAGGGGGGGGTGCCACACCTAACTATGGCTACACCTTC
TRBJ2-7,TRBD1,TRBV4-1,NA,CASSQTGNHEQYF,TGCGCCAGCAGCCAGACAGGGAACCACGAGCAGTACTTC
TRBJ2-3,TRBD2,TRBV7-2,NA,CASSLNLAGGPEAQYF,TGTGCCAGCAGCTTGAACTTAGCGGGAGGGCCTGAGGCGCAGTATTTT
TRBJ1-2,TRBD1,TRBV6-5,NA,CASRPGTGGGYGYTF,TGTGCCAGCAGACCCGGGACAGGGGGCGGGTATGGCTACACCTTC
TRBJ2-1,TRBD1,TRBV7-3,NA,CASSWIGTEVNEQFF,TGTGCCAGCAGCTGGATCGGGACAGAGGTCAATGAGCAGTTCTTC
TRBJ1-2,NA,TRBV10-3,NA,CAITGPGKYGYTF,TGTGCCATCACAGGGCCAGGGAAATATGGCTACACCTTC
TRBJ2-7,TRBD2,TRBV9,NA,CASSAGLAETYEQYF,TGTGCCAGCAGCGCGGGACTAGCGGAGACCTACGAGCAGTACTTC
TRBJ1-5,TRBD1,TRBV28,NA,CASSPTGAHQPQHF,TGTGCCAGCAGCCCTACAGGGGCTCATCAGCCCCAGCATTTT
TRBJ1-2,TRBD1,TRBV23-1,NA,CASSQDRGHSSYGYTF,TGCGCCAGCAGTCAGGACAGGGGCCATTCTAGCTATGGCTACACCTTC
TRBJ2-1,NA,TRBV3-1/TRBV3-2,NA,CASSQDAPGTGNEQFF,TGTGCCAGCAGCCAAGATGCGCCGGGAACAGGGAATGAGCAGTTCTTC
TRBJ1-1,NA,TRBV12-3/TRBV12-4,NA,CASSLNWDTEAFF,TGTGCCAGCAGTCTTAATTGGGACACTGAAGCTTTCTTT
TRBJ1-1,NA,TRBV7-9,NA,CASSTQVSNTEAFF,TGTGCCAGCAGCACACAGGTTTCGAACACTGAAGCTTTCTTT
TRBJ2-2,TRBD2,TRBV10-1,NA,CASGTSYGNTGELFF,TGCGCCAGCGGGACTAGCTATGGGAACACCGGGGAGCTGTTTTTT
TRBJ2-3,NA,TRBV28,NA,CASSPVTGTDTQYF,TGTGCCAGCAGCCCGGTTACAGGGACAGATACGCAGTATTTT
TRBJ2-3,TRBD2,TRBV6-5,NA,CASSYSASGLTDTQYF,TGTGCCAGCAGTTACTCTGCTAGCGGGCTCACAGATACGCAGTATTTT
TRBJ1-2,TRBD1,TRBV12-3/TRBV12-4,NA,CATRDSYGYTF,TGTGCCACACGGGACAGCTATGGCTACACCTTC
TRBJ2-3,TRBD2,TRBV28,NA,CASSYGKRESTDTQYF,TGTGCCAGCAGTTACGGCAAGCGGGAATCCACAGATACGCAGTATTTT
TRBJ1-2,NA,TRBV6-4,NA,CASSDSSIRGYTF,TGTGCCAGCAGTGACTCTAGTATCCGGGGCTACACCTTC
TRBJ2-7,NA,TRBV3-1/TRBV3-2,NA,CASSQGRGEQYF,TGTGCCAGCAGCCAAGGGAGGGGGGAGCAGTACTTC
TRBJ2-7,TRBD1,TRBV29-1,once,CSVEGTVSYEQYF,TGCAGCGTTGAGGGGACAGTCTCCTACGAGCAGTACTTC
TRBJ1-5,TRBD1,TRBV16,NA,CASSQLPPGGGQPQHF,TGTGCCAGCAGCCAATTACCCCCAGGGGGGGGTCAGCCCCAGCATTTT
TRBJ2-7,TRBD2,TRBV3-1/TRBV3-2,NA,CASSQTSGYEQYF,TGTGCCAGCTCCCAGACTAGCGGCTACGAGCAGTACTTC
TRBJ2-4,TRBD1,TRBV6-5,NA,CASRDRGWGIQYF,TGTGCCAGCAGGGACAGGGGTTGGGGCATTCAGTACTTC
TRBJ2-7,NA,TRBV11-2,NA,CASSLDTYEQYF,TGTGCCAGCAGCTTAGACACCTACGAGCAGTACTTC
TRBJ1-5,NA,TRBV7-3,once,CASSLNSGTNQPQHF,TGTGCCAGCAGCTTAAATTCGGGGACGAATCAGCCCCAGCATTTT
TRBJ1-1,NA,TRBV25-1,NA,CASSDRTVNTEAFF,TGTGCCAGCAGTGACCGGACGGTGAACACTGAAGCTTTCTTT
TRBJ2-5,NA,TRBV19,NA,CASSLAQGRETQYF,TGTGCCAGTAGTCTCGCCCAGGGTAGGGAGACCCAGTACTTC
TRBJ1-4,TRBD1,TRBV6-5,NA,CASRDTGQGNEKLFF,TGTGCCAGCAGAGATACGGGACAGGGAAATGAAAAACTGTTTTTT